This is a list of T cell receptor beta chains from one sample in a study of blood T cells in healthy people across ages. Each CDR3 protein is one row after TCRdb ran MiXCR on the 5' RACE reads. The sample lists about 780,000 distinct CDR3 sequences, 46% occurring once. The sequenced sample was blood. The origin of the receptors is a man older than 75 in good health. The CDR3 runs from the conserved cysteine through the conserved F or W. Each record gives: clone size, J gene, D gene, V gene, CDR3 DNA, CDR3 protein. The D gene is left open where the match is weak. A clone size is listed for some rows: how often the clone was seen (once, few, many), or a class if it is expanded.

NA | TRBJ2-7 | NA | TRBV28 | TGTGCCAGCAGTTTACGTTGGGACGAGCAGTACTTC | CASSLRWDEQYF
few | TRBJ1-4 | NA | TRBV20-1 | TGCAGTGCCGACCAACAGGGAACGGGTCAACTGTTTTTT | CSADQQGTGQLFF
NA | TRBJ2-4 | NA | TRBV11-2 | TGTGCCAGCAGCCCCAATTTAGCCAAAAACATTCAGTACTTC | CASSPNLAKNIQYF
NA | TRBJ2-1 | NA | TRBV6-5 | TGTGCCAGCAGTTCCAACCTGATACAGTTCTTC | CASSSNLIQFF
many | TRBJ2-6 | NA | TRBV7-9 | TGTGCCTTTCGGCGCTCTGGGGCCAACGTCCTGACTTTC | CAFRRSGANVLTF
NA | TRBJ2-6 | NA | TRBV4-1 | TGCGCCAGCAGCGCGAAGGCCTCTGGGGCCAACGTCCTGACTTTC | CASSAKASGANVLTF
NA | TRBJ2-1 | NA | TRBV24-1 | TGTGCCACCAGCGTGACCGGGAGCTCCTACAATGAGCAGTTCTTC | CATSVTGSSYNEQFF
few | TRBJ2-5 | NA | TRBV7-2 | TGTGCCAGCAGCTTAGATGCCTCCACCCAAGAGACCCAGTACTTC | CASSLDASTQETQYF
NA | TRBJ2-3 | TRBD2 | TRBV7-2 | TGTGCCAGCAGCTTAGGACTAGCGGGATCTAGCACAGATACGCAGTATTTT | CASSLGLAGSSTDTQYF
NA | TRBJ2-3 | NA | TRBV11-3 | TGTGCCAGCAGGCTCATGGGGGATACGCAGTATTTT | CASRLMGDTQYF
NA | TRBJ2-1 | TRBD2 | TRBV7-3 | TGTGCCAGCAGCACACGGACTAGCGGGAGGGTCTACGATGAGCAGTTCTTC | CASSTRTSGRVYDEQFF
NA | TRBJ2-7 | TRBD1 | TRBV6-1 | TGTGCCAGCAGTGAAGGACCGGGACAGCCCCTCTACGAGCAGTACTTC | CASSEGPGQPLYEQYF
NA | TRBJ2-3 | TRBD1 | TRBV29-1 | TGCAGCGTTGACAGGGGGCGGTCAGATACGCAGTATTTT | CSVDRGRSDTQYF
few | TRBJ1-5 | TRBD1 | TRBV12-3/TRBV12-4 | TGTGCCAGCACCCCTGGACAGGGGACTCAGCCCCAGCATTTT | CASTPGQGTQPQHF
NA | TRBJ2-5 | NA | TRBV7-2 | TGTGCCAGCAGCTTAGCTTCAGGGAAAAGGGAGACCCAGTACTTC | CASSLASGKRETQYF
few | TRBJ1-6 | NA | TRBV2 | TGTGCCAGTATGGGACACCTCCTATGGAATTCACCCCTCCACTTT | CASMGHLLWNSPLHF
many | TRBJ2-1 | TRBD1 | TRBV13 | TGTGCCAGCAGCTCCAGACAGGGGCACAATGAGCAGTTCTTC | CASSSRQGHNEQFF
NA | TRBJ2-5 | NA | TRBV29-1 | TGCAGCGTTGAGGTGTGGGGGCGCCCCGAGACCCAGTACTTC | CSVEVWGRPETQYF
NA | TRBJ1-1 | NA | TRBV7-2 | TGTGCCAGCAGCTTAGCTCCACGGCGCCCGGGGAACACTGAAGCTTTCTTT | CASSLAPRRPGNTEAFF
once | TRBJ2-5 | NA | TRBV18 | TGTGCCAGCTCACCAGTTTTGGACGAGACCCAGTACTTC | CASSPVLDETQYF
NA | TRBJ1-2 | NA | TRBV7-2 | TGTGCCAGCAGCGTAGACGGGGTATTGGGGGGCTACACCTTC | CASSVDGVLGGYTF
NA | TRBJ2-5 | TRBD2 | TRBV7-2 | TGTGCCAGCAGTGTGACGGGACTAGCGCAGCAAGAGACCCAGTACTTC | CASSVTGLAQQETQYF
NA | TRBJ2-5 | NA | TRBV12-3/TRBV12-4 | TGTGCCAGCAGTCCGCTTCGGGCAGAAGAGACCCAGTACTTC | CASSPLRAEETQYF
few | TRBJ2-1 | TRBD1 | TRBV7-3 | TGTGCCAGCAGCTTAATTCAGGGGGTTGATGAGCAGTTCTTC | CASSLIQGVDEQFF
few | TRBJ2-3 | NA | TRBV5-1 | TGCGCCAGCAGCTTGGAATCGGACGGATATTTAGATACGCAGTATTTT | CASSLESDGYLDTQYF
few | TRBJ2-5 | NA | TRBV7-6 | TGTGCCAGCAGCCCCGAGCCTAGTCGAGAGACCCAGTACTTC | CASSPEPSRETQYF
NA | TRBJ2-7 | NA | TRBV18 | TGTGCCAGCTCACCGGGGATAAGTTACGACGAGCAGTACTTC | CASSPGISYDEQYF
few | TRBJ2-1 | NA | TRBV12-3/TRBV12-4 | TGTGCCAGCAGTTTGGGTATCTTTAATGAGCAGTTCTTC | CASSLGIFNEQFF
few | TRBJ2-5 | NA | TRBV19 | TGTGCCAGTAGCCCTAATCGGGCCGCAGAGACCCAGTACTTC | CASSPNRAAETQYF
NA | TRBJ2-1 | NA | TRBV7-2 | TGTGCCAGCAGCCTGTCCTTCGACTCTCATCCCTACGAGCAGTTCTTC | CASSLSFDSHPYEQFF
few | TRBJ2-3 | NA | TRBV20-1 | TGCAGTGGAGCCTCGGAAGATACGCAGTATTTT | CSGASEDTQYF
NA | TRBJ2-5 | TRBD2 | TRBV4-2 | TGTGCCAGCAGCCAATATACCGGGACTAGCGGCATCCAAGAGACCCTGTACTTC | CASSQYTGTSGIQETLYF
NA | TRBJ1-1 | TRBD1 | TRBV4-3 | TGCGCCAGCAGCCAATTAACCGGGACAGGAGTCGCTGAAGCTTTCTTT | CASSQLTGTGVAEAFF
NA | TRBJ2-5 | NA | TRBV18 | TGTGCCAGCTCACTACGGCGCGGCGGACAAAAACAAGAGACCCAGTACTTC | CASSLRRGGQKQETQYF
NA | TRBJ2-3 | NA | TRBV28 | TGTGCCAGCAGAACTCTAGGGGGCACAGATACGCAGTATTTT | CASRTLGGTDTQYF
once | TRBJ2-3 | TRBD2 | TRBV11-2 | TGTGCCAGCAGCTTAGATCCCCCGGGAGGGGTAGATACGCAGTATTTT | CASSLDPPGGVDTQYF